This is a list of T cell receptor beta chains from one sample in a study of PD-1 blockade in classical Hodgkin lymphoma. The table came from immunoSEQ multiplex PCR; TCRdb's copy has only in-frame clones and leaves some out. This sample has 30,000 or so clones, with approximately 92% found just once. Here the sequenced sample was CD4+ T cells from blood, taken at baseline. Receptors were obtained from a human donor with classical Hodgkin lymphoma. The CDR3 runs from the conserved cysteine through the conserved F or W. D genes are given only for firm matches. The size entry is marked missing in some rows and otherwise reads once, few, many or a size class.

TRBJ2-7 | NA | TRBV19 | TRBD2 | TGTGCCAGTAGAAGTCTAGCGGACGAGCAGTACTTC | CASRSLADEQYF
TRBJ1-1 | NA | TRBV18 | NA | TGTGCCAGCTCGGGCAGGGCGAACACTGAAGCTTTCTTT | CASSGRANTEAFF
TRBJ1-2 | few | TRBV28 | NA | TGTGCCAGCAGCACTAATCTTCGCTACACCTTC | CASSTNLRYTF
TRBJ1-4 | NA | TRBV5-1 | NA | TGCGCCAGCAGCTCTGCCGAGGGGTTAAGCAATGAAAAACTGTTTTTT | CASSSAEGLSNEKLFF
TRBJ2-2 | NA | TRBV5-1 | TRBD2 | TGCGCCAGCAGTTGGGAGGGCATCGGCGGGGAGCTGTTTTTT | CASSWEGIGGELFF
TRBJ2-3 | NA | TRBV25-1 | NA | TGTGCCAGCAGTGTATGGAATACGCAGTATTTT | CASSVWNTQYF
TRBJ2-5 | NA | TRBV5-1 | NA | TGCGCCAGCAGCTTTGGGGGCCAAGAGACCCAGTACTTC | CASSFGGQETQYF
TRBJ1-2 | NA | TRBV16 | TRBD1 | TGTGCCAGCAGCCCTAACCCGGGACAGGGGAACTATGGCTACACCTTC | CASSPNPGQGNYGYTF
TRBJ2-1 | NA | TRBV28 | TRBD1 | TGTGCCAGCACCTCTAGACAGGGGCTCGGAGGCACCGGGGGCTACAATGAGCAGTTCTTC | CASTSRQGLGGTGGYNEQFF
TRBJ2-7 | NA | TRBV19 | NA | TGTGCCAGTAGGGACGGGGCAGGAGGCTACGAGCAGTACTTC | CASRDGAGGYEQYF
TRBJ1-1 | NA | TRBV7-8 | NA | TGTGCCAGCAGCTTTAGGGCGGTGGCTGAAGCTTTCTTT | CASSFRAVAEAFF
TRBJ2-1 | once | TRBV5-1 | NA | TGCGCCAGCAGCCTCGGGGGAGGTAACCTACCCCAGCAGTTCTTC | CASSLGGGNLPQQFF
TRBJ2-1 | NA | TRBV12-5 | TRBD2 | TGTGCTAGTGGTTTTCCGGGGGAGGGGACCAACAATGAGCAGTTCTTC | CASGFPGEGTNNEQFF
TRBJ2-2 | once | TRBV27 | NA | TGTGCCAGCAGTAATGTGTTCTCAGCGAACACCGGGGAGCTGTTTTTT | CASSNVFSANTGELFF
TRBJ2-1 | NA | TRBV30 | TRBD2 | TGTGCCTGGAGCAACCCGGGACTAGCGGGAGGGTCCTACAATGAGCAGTTCTTC | CAWSNPGLAGGSYNEQFF
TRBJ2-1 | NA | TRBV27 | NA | TGTGCCAGCAGTTTACTGTGGGGGGAGCAGTTCTTC | CASSLLWGEQFF
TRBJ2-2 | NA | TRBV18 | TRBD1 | TGTGCCAGCTCACCAGTCGGGTCGGACAGGGGGCTTACCGGGGAGCTGTTTTTT | CASSPVGSDRGLTGELFF
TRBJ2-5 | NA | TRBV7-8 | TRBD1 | TGTGCCAGCAGCGCAAGACAGGGGAAGTGGGAGACCCAGTACTTC | CASSARQGKWETQYF